This T cell receptor (beta chain) was profiled in a study of blood T cells in healthy people across ages (dated by TCRdb to about 2015). In the study overall: In model experiments, roughly one uniquely barcoded TCR beta cDNA molecule per two T cells was captured by template switching. For two donors (one aged 18 to 30 and one aged 80 or older), the study analyzed two additional independent replicas of 1 million unique cDNA reads from the same blood draw. The study measured age-related changes in TCR beta repertoire diversity using deep sequencing normalized with unique cDNA molecular identifiers. Donors of different ages were randomly distributed across sequencing lanes to avoid experimental bias. The donors were split into four age groups: young (average about 15 years), middle-aged (39), aged (about 62) and long-lived (more than 80).

The paper's findings and limits, for the study overall: Compared with the aged group, the long-lived group had more naive CD4+ T cells, fewer expanded clones and increased TCR diversity, a pattern suggesting age selection. Because profiling used bulk unsorted PBMCs, naive and antigen-experienced compartments could not be compared conclusively. Because the CMV infection status of the donors was unknown, age-related changes in expanded clonotypes may potentially have been confounded. Total diversity estimates from one million sequenced T cells were considered lower bounds and underestimates. As age increased, observed TCR beta diversity per million T cells dropped in a roughly linear way, and a significant reduction was already evident by age 40. The percentage of naive T cells measured by flow cytometry correlated strongly with observed TCR beta diversity.

This clonotype was detected many times. Its antigen is still unknown. The record has no base qualities; no much larger clone is one base away. Donors were 30 to 45 systemically healthy Caucasian individuals from Russia aged about 6 to 100 years. Ten milliliters of peripheral blood were drawn from each donor into EDTA-treated Vacutainer tubes. Ficoll-Paque density-gradient centrifugation was used to isolate PBMCs, with at least 7 million per sample. Trizol reagent was used to extract total RNA from the PBMCs, yielding at least 6 micrograms per sample. The percentages of naive CD45RAhigh/CD27high T cells were determined by flow cytometry on a PBMC aliquot from every donor. The library was generated by 5' RACE. The sequencer was an Illumina HiSeq 2500. A second PCR of roughly 7 to 11 cycles was performed with a sample-barcoded 5' primer and a J-beta primer mix. A template-switch 5' adaptor carrying 12 random nucleotides introduced a unique molecular identifier onto each TCR beta cDNA molecule. At least 2.5 million CDR3-containing paired-end reads were obtained from each sample. All of the RNA was converted into first-strand cDNA using the Mint cDNA synthesis kit, with a TRBC-specific oligonucleotide serving as the primer. All cDNA was treated with uracil-DNA glycosylase and then went through a first 18-cycle PCR with the universal primers M1SS and BC2_uni_R. Per the source publication's procedure: For normalization, 1 million high-quality reads, each with a distinct molecular identifier, were randomly selected from each sample. Reads with shared molecular identifiers were discarded instead of being binned into consensus sequences. CDR3 identification, clonotype clustering and error correction used MiTCR with a Q25 quality threshold and the strictest error-elimination algorithm. Lower-bound total TCR beta diversity was estimated with a nonparametric unseen species model using Euler transformation. TCRdb itself trimmed the public reads at Q25 with fastp, ran MiXCR and retained productive beta chains. Here each entry gathers all rows of one CDR3 protein and keeps the most common genes and DNA. The V and J calls here are based on TCRdb, not the publication. This sample comprises 700,000 or so distinct CDR3 sequences, about 20% of them detected only once. The ten largest account for around a fifth of the sample.

The sample comprised blood. This sequence originates from a man in his 70s in good health.

The base sequence is TGCAGCGTTGATACAGGGGTTGGCACAGATACGCAGTATTTT. It specifies CSVDTGVGTDTQYF. Here the chain combines TRBV29-1 and TRBJ2-3; 7 central bases correspond to TRBD1. CDR1 SQVTM and CDR2 ANQGSEA are derived from the germline V gene. At the junction V is shortened by 3 bases and J by 1 base; bases outside the gene matches: 4. The CDR3 has 14 amino acids, counting the end cysteine and phenylalanine. Solely the CDR3 DNA is kept, with 42 bases framed from the first base.